The rows below give T cell receptor beta chains drawn from one sample of a study of human T cells and chemical hapten exposure. TCRdb re-called the RACE reads through MiXCR, storing one row per CDR3 protein. This sample has roughly 24,000 distinct CDR3 sequences, with more than 8% found just once. The specimen comprised whole blood, sampled in connection with sensitization to the hapten diphenylcyclopropenone (DPC). The receptors come from a man between 25 and 39 years old with alopecia areata. Some clones in this sample may be carry-over from other donors' samples. The CDR3 runs from the conserved cysteine through the conserved F or W. Fields, in order: J gene, clone size, D gene, V gene, CDR3 protein, CDR3 DNA. A D gene is named only where the DNA matches it firmly. Expanded clones are given a class, and other clones once, few, many or no size at all.

J gene: TRBJ2-2
clone size: many
D gene: TRBD2
V gene: TRBV20-1
CDR3 protein: CSAREGLAGAGGELFF
CDR3 DNA: TGCAGTGCTAGAGAGGGACTAGCGGGAGCCGGCGGGGAGCTGTTTTTT

J gene: TRBJ2-1
clone size: NA
D gene: NA
V gene: TRBV7-3
CDR3 protein: CASSLNWGERNEQFF
CDR3 DNA: TGTGCCAGCAGCTTAAACTGGGGAGAGAGGAATGAGCAGTTCTTC

J gene: TRBJ2-1
clone size: many
D gene: NA
V gene: TRBV9
CDR3 protein: CASDGDSAGEQFF
CDR3 DNA: TGTGCCAGCGATGGGGACTCCGCAGGTGAGCAGTTCTTC

J gene: TRBJ2-3
clone size: NA
D gene: TRBD1
V gene: TRBV6-1
CDR3 protein: CASSKGALDTQYF
CDR3 DNA: TGTGCCAGCAGTAAGGGGGCCTTAGATACGCAGTATTTT

J gene: TRBJ2-3
clone size: few
D gene: NA
V gene: TRBV29-1
CDR3 protein: CSGQGTDTQYF
CDR3 DNA: TGCAGCGGGCAGGGCACAGATACGCAGTATTTT

J gene: TRBJ1-1
clone size: NA
D gene: NA
V gene: TRBV28
CDR3 protein: CASSSPTEAFF
CDR3 DNA: TGTGCCAGCAGTTCCCCCACTGAAGCTTTCTTT

J gene: TRBJ2-1
clone size: many
D gene: NA
V gene: TRBV14
CDR3 protein: CASSQGGPSDEQFF
CDR3 DNA: TGTGCCAGCAGCCAAGGAGGGCCATCCGATGAGCAGTTCTTC

J gene: TRBJ2-5
clone size: NA
D gene: TRBD2
V gene: TRBV7-2
CDR3 protein: CASSAVAGEKTQYF
CDR3 DNA: TGTGCCAGCAGCGCCGTAGCGGGAGAAAAGACCCAGTACTTC

J gene: TRBJ2-1
clone size: many
D gene: NA
V gene: TRBV12-3/TRBV12-4
CDR3 protein: CASSGAGDEQFF
CDR3 DNA: TGTGCCAGCAGTGGGGCAGGGGATGAGCAGTTCTTC

J gene: TRBJ2-5
clone size: NA
D gene: NA
V gene: TRBV29-1
CDR3 protein: CSVVGQLQETQYF
CDR3 DNA: TGCAGCGTTGTAGGGCAGCTACAAGAGACCCAGTACTTC

J gene: TRBJ2-5
clone size: many
D gene: NA
V gene: TRBV7-6
CDR3 protein: CASSPSGTETQYF
CDR3 DNA: TGTGCCAGCAGCCCCTCGGGAACGGAGACCCAGTACTTC

J gene: TRBJ1-3
clone size: many
D gene: NA
V gene: TRBV11-2
CDR3 protein: CASRWTARNTIYF
CDR3 DNA: TGTGCCAGCAGATGGACAGCTAGAAACACCATATATTTT

J gene: TRBJ2-3
clone size: many
D gene: TRBD1
V gene: TRBV7-9
CDR3 protein: CASSRQGGTDTQYF
CDR3 DNA: TGTGCCAGCAGTCGACAGGGTGGCACAGATACGCAGTATTTT

J gene: TRBJ1-2
clone size: many
D gene: NA
V gene: TRBV6-6
CDR3 protein: CASSSNGAGADYGYTF
CDR3 DNA: TGTGCCAGCAGTTCCAACGGGGCGGGGGCTGACTATGGCTACACCTTC

J gene: TRBJ1-2
clone size: many
D gene: NA
V gene: TRBV20-1
CDR3 protein: CSARVQGPLYGYTF
CDR3 DNA: TGCAGTGCTAGAGTACAGGGCCCCCTCTATGGCTACACCTTC

J gene: TRBJ2-2
clone size: few
D gene: TRBD2
V gene: TRBV6-6
CDR3 protein: CATFPGTSGRTANTGELFF
CDR3 DNA: TGTGCCACCTTTCCCGGGACTAGCGGGAGGACCGCGAACACCGGGGAGCTGTTTTTT

J gene: TRBJ2-7
clone size: few
D gene: NA
V gene: TRBV20-1
CDR3 protein: CSAPVSVLTPYEQYF
CDR3 DNA: TGCAGTGCCCCCGTGTCCGTTCTAACCCCCTACGAGCAGTACTTC

J gene: TRBJ2-2
clone size: many
D gene: NA
V gene: TRBV11-2
CDR3 protein: CASSPENTGELFF
CDR3 DNA: TGTGCCAGCAGCCCGGAGAACACCGGGGAGCTGTTTTTT

J gene: TRBJ1-1
clone size: NA
D gene: NA
V gene: TRBV7-2
CDR3 protein: CASSFRLGAFF
CDR3 DNA: TGTGCCAGCAGCTTCAGACTGGGAGCTTTCTTT

J gene: TRBJ1-1
clone size: few
D gene: NA
V gene: TRBV9
CDR3 protein: CASSVHRDTEAFF
CDR3 DNA: TGTGCCAGCAGCGTTCACAGGGACACTGAAGCTTTCTTT

J gene: TRBJ2-7
clone size: many
D gene: NA
V gene: TRBV20-1
CDR3 protein: CSARDTPARGEQYF
CDR3 DNA: TGCAGTGCTAGAGATACCCCCGCTAGGGGCGAGCAGTACTTC

J gene: TRBJ2-7
clone size: many
D gene: NA
V gene: TRBV28
CDR3 protein: CASSFTASYEQYF
CDR3 DNA: TGTGCCAGCAGTTTTACAGCCTCCTACGAGCAGTACTTC

J gene: TRBJ2-7
clone size: many
D gene: NA
V gene: TRBV2
CDR3 protein: CASSEYGPSASYEQYF
CDR3 DNA: TGTGCCAGCAGTGAATATGGTCCTAGCGCCTCCTACGAGCAGTACTTC

J gene: TRBJ2-2
clone size: many
D gene: NA
V gene: TRBV7-3
CDR3 protein: CASSLQYGELFF
CDR3 DNA: TGTGCCAGCAGCTTACAATACGGGGAGCTGTTTTTT

J gene: TRBJ2-5
clone size: few
D gene: NA
V gene: TRBV29-1
CDR3 protein: CSVDGQGGETQYF
CDR3 DNA: TGCAGCGTTGATGGTCAGGGGGGCGAGACCCAGTACTTC

J gene: TRBJ1-1
clone size: NA
D gene: NA
V gene: TRBV6-2/TRBV6-3
CDR3 protein: CASSPLSVNTEAFF
CDR3 DNA: TGTGCCAGCAGCCCCCTTTCTGTGAACACTGAAGCTTTCTTT

J gene: TRBJ2-6
clone size: NA
D gene: NA
V gene: TRBV29-1
CDR3 protein: CSVEDRVLGPRGANVLTF
CDR3 DNA: TGCAGCGTTGAAGATCGGGTCTTAGGTCCCAGGGGGGCCAACGTCCTGACTTTC

J gene: TRBJ2-7
clone size: many
D gene: NA
V gene: TRBV7-2
CDR3 protein: CASSSRQSYEQYF
CDR3 DNA: TGTGCCAGCAGCTCTCGACAGTCCTACGAGCAGTACTTC

J gene: TRBJ2-1
clone size: many
D gene: NA
V gene: TRBV3-1
CDR3 protein: CASSQTGPLDEQFF
CDR3 DNA: TGTGCCAGCAGCCAGACAGGACCCCTGGATGAGCAGTTCTTC

J gene: TRBJ1-5
clone size: few
D gene: NA
V gene: TRBV7-9
CDR3 protein: CASSLALGDRRDQPQHF
CDR3 DNA: TGTGCCAGCAGCTTAGCGCTAGGTGACAGAAGGGATCAGCCCCAGCATTTT

J gene: TRBJ2-1
clone size: many
D gene: TRBD2
V gene: TRBV7-8
CDR3 protein: CASSLEALAVTYNEQFF
CDR3 DNA: TGTGCCAGCAGCTTAGAGGCACTAGCGGTAACCTACAATGAGCAGTTCTTC

J gene: TRBJ1-1
clone size: few
D gene: NA
V gene: TRBV14
CDR3 protein: CASSQLANTEAFF
CDR3 DNA: TGTGCCAGCAGCCAGCTAGCGAACACTGAAGCTTTCTTT

J gene: TRBJ2-5
clone size: NA
D gene: TRBD1
V gene: TRBV6-5
CDR3 protein: CASSSRDRRETQYF
CDR3 DNA: TGTGCCAGCAGTTCCAGGGACAGGAGAGAGACCCAGTACTTC